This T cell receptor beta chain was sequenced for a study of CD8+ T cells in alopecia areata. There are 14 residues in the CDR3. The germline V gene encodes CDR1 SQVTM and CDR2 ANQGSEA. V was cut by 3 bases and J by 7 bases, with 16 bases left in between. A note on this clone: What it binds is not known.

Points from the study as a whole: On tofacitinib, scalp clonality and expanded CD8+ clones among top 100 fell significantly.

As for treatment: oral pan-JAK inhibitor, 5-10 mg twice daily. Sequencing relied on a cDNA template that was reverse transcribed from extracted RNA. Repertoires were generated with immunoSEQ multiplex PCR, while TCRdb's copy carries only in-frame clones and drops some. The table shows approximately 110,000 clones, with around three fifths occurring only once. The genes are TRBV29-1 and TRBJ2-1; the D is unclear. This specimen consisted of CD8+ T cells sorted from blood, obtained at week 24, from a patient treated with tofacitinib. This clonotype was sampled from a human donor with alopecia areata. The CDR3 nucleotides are TGCAGCGTTGAGAAAGGACGGAAACGGAATGAGCAGTTCTTC. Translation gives CSVEKGRKRNEQFF.